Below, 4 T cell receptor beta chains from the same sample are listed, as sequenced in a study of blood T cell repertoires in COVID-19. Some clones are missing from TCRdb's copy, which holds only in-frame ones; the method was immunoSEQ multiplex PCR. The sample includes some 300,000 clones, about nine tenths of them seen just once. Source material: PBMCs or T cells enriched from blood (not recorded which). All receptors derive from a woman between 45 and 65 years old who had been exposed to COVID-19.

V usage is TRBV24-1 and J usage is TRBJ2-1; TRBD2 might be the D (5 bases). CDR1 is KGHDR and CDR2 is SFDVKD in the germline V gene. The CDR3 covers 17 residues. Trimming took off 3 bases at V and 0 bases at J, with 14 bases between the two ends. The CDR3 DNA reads TGTGCCACCAGTGATGTAGGACTGAAGAGCTCCTACAATGAGCAGTTCTTC. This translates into CATSDVGLKSSYNEQFF.

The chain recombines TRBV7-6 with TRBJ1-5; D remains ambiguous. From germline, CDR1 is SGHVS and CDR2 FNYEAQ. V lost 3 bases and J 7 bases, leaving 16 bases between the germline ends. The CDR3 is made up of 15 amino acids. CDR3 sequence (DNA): TGTGCCAGCAGCTTTCGGGAAGGGTTTAACCAGCCCCAGCATTTT. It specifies CASSFREGFNQPQHF.

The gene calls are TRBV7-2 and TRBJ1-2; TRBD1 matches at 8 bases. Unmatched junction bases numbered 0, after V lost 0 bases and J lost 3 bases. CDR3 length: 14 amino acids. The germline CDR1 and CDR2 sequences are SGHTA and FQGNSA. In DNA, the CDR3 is TGTGCCAGCAGCTTAGCACAGGGGGACTATGGCTACACCTTC. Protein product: CASSLAQGDYGYTF.

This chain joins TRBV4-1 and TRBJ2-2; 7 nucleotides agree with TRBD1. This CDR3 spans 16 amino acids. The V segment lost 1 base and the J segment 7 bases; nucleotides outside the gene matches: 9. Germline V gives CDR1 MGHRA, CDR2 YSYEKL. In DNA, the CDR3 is TGCGCCAGCAGCCAAGTATCGAGGGGGCATAACGGGGAGCTGTTTTTT. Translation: CASSQVSRGHNGELFF.